This note documents a single T cell receptor (beta chain) sequence. These data belong to a study of blood T cell repertoires in COVID-19. There are 16 residues in the CDR3. Germline V gene lookup returns CDR1 GTSNPN and CDR2 SVGIG (reference sequence). V was shortened by 0 bases and J by 3 bases, with 15 bases between the two germline ends. Data came from immunoSEQ multiplex PCR; TCRdb stores just in-frame clones and leaves some out. The sample shows around 170,000 clones, 70% to 80% of them seen only once. This chain connects TRBV30 to TRBJ1-5, with a possible D match to TRBD1 (6 bases). Specimen: PBMCs or T cells enriched from blood (not recorded which). The source of this sequence is a man between 60 and 70 years old who had been exposed to COVID-19. The CDR3 DNA follows: TGTGCCTGGAGTGTTTTTTCGGCAGGGGTCAATCAGCCCCAGCATTTT. Protein: CAWSVFSAGVNQPQHF. The variable domain in full, with the rest retrieved from reference TRBV30 and TRBJ1-5, is SQTIHQWPATLVQPVGSPLSLECTVEGTSNPNLYWYRQAAGRGLQLLFYSVGIGQISSEVPQNLSASRPQDRQFILSSKKLLLSDSGFYLCAWSVFSAGVNQPQHFGDGTRLSIL.